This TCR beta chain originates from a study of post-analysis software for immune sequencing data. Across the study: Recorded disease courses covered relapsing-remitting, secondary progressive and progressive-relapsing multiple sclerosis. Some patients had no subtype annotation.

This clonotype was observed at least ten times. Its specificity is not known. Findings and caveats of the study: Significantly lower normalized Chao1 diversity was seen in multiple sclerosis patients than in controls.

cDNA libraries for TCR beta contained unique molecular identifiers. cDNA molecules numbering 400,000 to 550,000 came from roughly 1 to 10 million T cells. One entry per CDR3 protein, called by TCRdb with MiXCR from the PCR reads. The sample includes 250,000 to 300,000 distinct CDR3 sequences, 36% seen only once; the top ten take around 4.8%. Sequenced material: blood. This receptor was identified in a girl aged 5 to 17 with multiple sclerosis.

The CDR3 region is CASSGTQPATNEKLFF. In nucleotides, the CDR3 is TGTGCCAGCAGCGGGACGCAGCCAGCCACTAATGAAAAACTGTTTTTT. V gene TRBV2 combines with J gene TRBJ1-4; perhaps TRBD1 as D (5 bases). The V end lost 6 bases, the J end lost 2 bases, and 16 bases lay between the germline ends. The CDR3 length is 16 residues. Germline CDR1 is SNHLY and CDR2 is FYNNEI.